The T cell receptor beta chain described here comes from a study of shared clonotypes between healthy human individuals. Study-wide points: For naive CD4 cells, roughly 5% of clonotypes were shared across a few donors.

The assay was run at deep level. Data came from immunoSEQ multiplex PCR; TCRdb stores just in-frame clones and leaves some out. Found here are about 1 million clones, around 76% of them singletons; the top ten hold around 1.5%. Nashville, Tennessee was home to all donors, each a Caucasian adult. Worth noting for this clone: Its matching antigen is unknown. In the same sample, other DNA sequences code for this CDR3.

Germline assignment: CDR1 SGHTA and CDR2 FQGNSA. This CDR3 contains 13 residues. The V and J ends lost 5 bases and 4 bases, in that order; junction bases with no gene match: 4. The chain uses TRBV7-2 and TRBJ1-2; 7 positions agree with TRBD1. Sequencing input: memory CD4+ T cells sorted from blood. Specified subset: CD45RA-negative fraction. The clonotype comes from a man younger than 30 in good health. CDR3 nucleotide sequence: TGTGCCAGCAGCCCAGGGGGGACCTATGGCTACACCTTC. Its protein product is CASSPGGTYGYTF.